This entry lists 7 T cell receptor beta chains sequenced from one sample in a study of blood T cell repertoires in COVID-19 (dated by TCRdb to the early 2020s). Receptors were amplified or captured by the immunoSEQ multiplex PCR assay. TCRdb carries this immuneACCESS record with in-frame sequences only. Its versions omit some clonotypes, under half of them owing to an unresolved V gene in the studies checked, with the rest unexplained. The table for this sample lists about 250,000 clones; 80% to 95% of them were counted only once. Of the sample, roughly 0.79% is held by the ten largest clones. Sequenced material: peripheral blood. All receptors come from a man aged 30 to 45 with COVID-19, enrolled during active disease.

This rearrangement joins TRBV2 to TRBJ1-3; D not certain. In germline, CDR1 is SNHLY, CDR2 FYNNEI. The V gene lost 4 bases and the J gene lost 2 bases, with 6 bases spanning the gap. This CDR3 spans 13 amino acids. CDR3 sequence: CASSGQAGNTIYF. As DNA, the CDR3 is TGTGCCAGCAGTGGGCAGGCTGGAAACACCATATATTTT.

The rearrangement uses TRBV5-1 and TRBJ2-5; a weak D match, TRBD1 (5 bases). V was cut by 4 bases and J by 5 bases, with 12 bases left in between. The CDR3 is made up of 13 amino acids. Germline CDR1 and CDR2: SGHRS and YFSETQ. The CDR3 coding sequence is TGCGCCAGCAGCCTTGGACAACGTGAGACCCAGTACTTC. This codes for CASSLGQRETQYF.

This clone was seen once. The genes are TRBV6-6 and TRBJ1-1; TRBD1 matches at 7 bases. CDR1 and CDR2 from the germline V gene are MNHNY and SVGAGI (reference sequence). The trim removed 6 bases at V and 1 base at J, leaving 2 bases unmatched. This CDR3 has 13 residues. DNA of the CDR3: TGTGCCAGCAGGGGACAGTGGAACACTGAAGCTTTCTTT. Protein product: CASRGQWNTEAFF.

The rearrangement joins TRBV7-9 to TRBJ2-1, with D maybe TRBD2 (6 bases). From germline, CDR1 is SEHNR and CDR2 FQNEAQ (reference sequence). The CDR3 runs to 14 residues. Trimming stripped 4 bases from V and 6 bases from J, with 13 bases between. The CDR3 protein is CASSSSGGGNEQFF. The DNA of the CDR3 is TGTGCCAGCAGCTCCTCCGGGGGAGGCAATGAGCAGTTCTTC.

The V call is TRBV18, the J call TRBJ1-2, with D tentatively TRBD1 (6 bases). The CDR3 contains 14 residues. The V gene lost 3 bases and the J gene lost 2 bases, with 10 bases spanning the gap. CDR1 and CDR2 (germline): KGHSH, LQKENI. CDR3 DNA: TGTGCCAGCTCACCGGCGGACAGCAACTATGGCTACACCTTC. This translates into CASSPADSNYGYTF.

This clone was seen a few times. This chain links TRBV6-1 with TRBJ2-2, with unresolved D. V lost 0 bases and J 4 bases, leaving 6 bases between the germline ends. Germline CDR1 and CDR2: MNHNS and SASEGT. The CDR3 loop spans 14 amino acids. The CDR3, as DNA: TGTGCCAGCAGTGAAGCGCTCAGCACCGGGGAGCTGTTTTTT. Amino acid sequence: CASSEALSTGELFF.

The CDR3 DNA follows: TGTGCCAGCAGCCAAGAGTCGAGCGGGGGGGCCCCAGATACGCAGTATTTT. Protein product: CASSQESSGGAPDTQYF. This rearrangement joins TRBV4-2 to TRBJ2-3; 10 positions match TRBD2. V was clipped by 0 bases and J by 4 bases; unmatched bases: 7. The CDR3 totals 17 residues. The germline gives CDR1 LGHNA, CDR2 YNFKEQ.